This TCR beta chain stems from a study of cytomegalovirus exposure and HLA in healthy donors. PCR amplification relied on 60 Vbeta primers (plus 13 Jbeta primers). The repertoire was sequenced with immunoSEQ multiplex PCR; TCRdb's copy has only in-frame clones and lacks some. The table records some 190,000 clones, roughly 86% of them present only once. Trimming cost V 5 bases and J 0 bases; bases outside gene matches: 4. In germline, CDR1 is MGHRA, CDR2 YSYEKL. The CDR3 is 15 amino acids. Input material: PBMCs. The chain joins TRBV4-1 to TRBJ2-3; 8 positions agree with TRBD2. This receptor was obtained from a woman under 30 in good health and CMV-seronegative. The CDR3 DNA sequence: TGCGCCAGCAGCGCCCTAGCGGGCAGCACAGATACGCAGTATTTT. Its protein is CASSALAGSTDTQYF.